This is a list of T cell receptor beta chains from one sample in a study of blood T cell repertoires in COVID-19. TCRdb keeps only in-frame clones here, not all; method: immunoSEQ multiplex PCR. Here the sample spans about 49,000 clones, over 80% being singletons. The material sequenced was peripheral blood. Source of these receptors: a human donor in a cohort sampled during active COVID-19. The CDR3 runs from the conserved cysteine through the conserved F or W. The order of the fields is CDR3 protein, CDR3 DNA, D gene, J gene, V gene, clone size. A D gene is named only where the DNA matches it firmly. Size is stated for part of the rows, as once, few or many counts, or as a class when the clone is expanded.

cdr3_aa: CASRRGGFNTDTQYF
cdr3_nt: TGTGCCAGCAGGAGAGGGGGATTTAACACAGATACGCAGTATTTT
d_call: -
j_call: TRBJ2-3
v_call: TRBV7-3
clone_size: -

cdr3_aa: CASSAGTSATNSYEQYF
cdr3_nt: TGTGCCAGCAGCGCCGGTACTAGCGCAACGAACTCCTACGAGCAGTACTTC
d_call: TRBD2
j_call: TRBJ2-7
v_call: TRBV9
clone_size: -

cdr3_aa: CASSRSGGDNQPQHF
cdr3_nt: TGCGCCAGCAGTAGGTCGGGGGGTGACAATCAGCCCCAGCATTTT
d_call: -
j_call: TRBJ1-5
v_call: TRBV5-1
clone_size: -

cdr3_aa: CASSLGGSSYNEQFF
cdr3_nt: TGTGCCAGCAGCTTAGGTGGGAGCTCCTACAATGAGCAGTTCTTC
d_call: -
j_call: TRBJ2-1
v_call: TRBV5-5
clone_size: -

cdr3_aa: CASSQSQKSEKLFF
cdr3_nt: TGCGCCAGCAGCCAATCACAGAAAAGTGAAAAACTGTTTTTT
d_call: -
j_call: TRBJ1-4
v_call: TRBV4-3
clone_size: -

cdr3_aa: CASSYGQNADTQYF
cdr3_nt: TGTGCCAGCAGCTATGGTCAGAATGCAGATACGCAGTATTTT
d_call: -
j_call: TRBJ2-3
v_call: TRBV7-2
clone_size: -

cdr3_aa: CASSMPSGTTDTQYF
cdr3_nt: TGTGCCAGCAGTATGCCTAGCGGTACCACAGATACGCAGTATTTT
d_call: TRBD2
j_call: TRBJ2-3
v_call: TRBV27
clone_size: -

cdr3_aa: CASSLDPVGTSGRRETQYF
cdr3_nt: TGTGCCAGCAGCTTGGACCCGGTAGGGACTAGCGGGAGAAGAGAGACCCAGTACTTC
d_call: TRBD2
j_call: TRBJ2-5
v_call: TRBV5-4
clone_size: once

cdr3_aa: CASSVGAGTYEQYF
cdr3_nt: TGTGCCAGCAGCGTAGGGGCGGGAACCTACGAGCAGTACTTC
d_call: -
j_call: TRBJ2-7
v_call: TRBV9
clone_size: -

cdr3_aa: CATSRAGGRDEQFF
cdr3_nt: TGTGCCACCAGCAGAGCCGGGGGTCGCGATGAGCAGTTCTTC
d_call: -
j_call: TRBJ2-1
v_call: TRBV15
clone_size: -

cdr3_aa: CATGLAGVGVTKNIQYF
cdr3_nt: TGTGCCACGGGGCTAGCGGGAGTTGGTGTAACCAAAAACATTCAGTACTTC
d_call: TRBD2
j_call: TRBJ2-4
v_call: TRBV10-3
clone_size: -

cdr3_aa: CASSIDLTGPYNEQFF
cdr3_nt: TGTGCCAGTAGTATAGATCTAACAGGACCTTACAATGAGCAGTTCTTC
d_call: -
j_call: TRBJ2-1
v_call: TRBV19
clone_size: once

cdr3_aa: CASSLELAGPNEQYF
cdr3_nt: TGTGCCAGCAGCTTGGAGCTAGCGGGACCCAACGAGCAGTACTTC
d_call: TRBD2
j_call: TRBJ2-7
v_call: TRBV5-4
clone_size: few

cdr3_aa: CASSEDRGHTQYF
cdr3_nt: TGTGCCAGCAGTGAGGACAGGGGTCATACGCAGTATTTT
d_call: TRBD1
j_call: TRBJ2-3
v_call: TRBV2
clone_size: -

cdr3_aa: CAISESLGQEAYEQYF
cdr3_nt: TGTGCCATCAGTGAGTCTTTGGGACAGGAGGCCTACGAGCAGTACTTC
d_call: TRBD1
j_call: TRBJ2-7
v_call: TRBV10-3
clone_size: -

cdr3_aa: CASSVSGSYNEQFF
cdr3_nt: TGTGCCAGCAGCGTAAGCGGGAGCTACAATGAGCAGTTCTTC
d_call: TRBD2
j_call: TRBJ2-1
v_call: TRBV6-5
clone_size: -

cdr3_aa: CASSTRVEQFF
cdr3_nt: TGTGCCAGCAGTACTAGAGTTGAGCAGTTCTTC
d_call: -
j_call: TRBJ2-1
v_call: TRBV12-3/TRBV12-4
clone_size: -

cdr3_aa: CASSQIAGGYSDTQYF
cdr3_nt: TGTGCCAGTAGCCAAATAGCGGGAGGGTACTCAGATACGCAGTATTTT
d_call: TRBD2
j_call: TRBJ2-3
v_call: TRBV19
clone_size: -

cdr3_aa: CSVAYTGELFF
cdr3_nt: TGCAGCGTTGCCTACACCGGGGAGCTGTTTTTT
d_call: -
j_call: TRBJ2-2
v_call: TRBV29-1
clone_size: -

cdr3_aa: CASSLLAGSQETQYF
cdr3_nt: TGTGCCAGCAGCTTACTAGCGGGAAGCCAAGAGACCCAGTACTTC
d_call: TRBD2
j_call: TRBJ2-5
v_call: TRBV7-9
clone_size: once

cdr3_aa: CASTQAPDSYEQYF
cdr3_nt: TGTGCCAGCACCCAGGCCCCGGACTCCTACGAGCAGTACTTC
d_call: -
j_call: TRBJ2-7
v_call: TRBV27
clone_size: -

cdr3_aa: CASSYGPDSLSGELFF
cdr3_nt: TGTGCCAGCAGCTACGGCCCGGACAGCCTTTCCGGGGAGCTGTTTTTT
d_call: -
j_call: TRBJ2-2
v_call: TRBV28
clone_size: -

cdr3_aa: CASSIGSGSYEQYF
cdr3_nt: TGTGCCAGTAGTATAGGAAGCGGGAGTTACGAGCAGTACTTC
d_call: TRBD2
j_call: TRBJ2-7
v_call: TRBV19
clone_size: -

cdr3_aa: CASSSRASREEPYEQYF
cdr3_nt: TGTGCCAGCAGCTCACGAGCTTCCCGGGAGGAGCCCTACGAGCAGTACTTC
d_call: TRBD2
j_call: TRBJ2-7
v_call: TRBV7-2
clone_size: -

cdr3_aa: CASSWPWSRANAGEQFF
cdr3_nt: TGTGCCAGCAGCTGGCCGTGGAGCAGGGCCAATGCCGGTGAGCAGTTCTTC
d_call: -
j_call: TRBJ2-1
v_call: TRBV7-8
clone_size: -

cdr3_aa: CASRPGLMDHTDTQYF
cdr3_nt: TGTGCCAGCAGACCGGGACTCATGGACCACACAGATACGCAGTATTTT
d_call: -
j_call: TRBJ2-3
v_call: TRBV5-4
clone_size: -

cdr3_aa: CASSYGGGALKTQYF
cdr3_nt: TGTGCCAGCAGTTACGGCGGCGGAGCGCTGAAGACCCAGTACTTC
d_call: -
j_call: TRBJ2-5
v_call: TRBV6-5
clone_size: -

cdr3_aa: CSVEQGPGGYTF
cdr3_nt: TGCAGCGTTGAACAGGGGCCGGGTGGCTACACCTTC
d_call: -
j_call: TRBJ1-2
v_call: TRBV29-1
clone_size: -

cdr3_aa: CASSLAQASGRGDEQFF
cdr3_nt: TGTGCCAGCAGCTTAGCGCAAGCTAGCGGGAGGGGAGATGAGCAGTTCTTC
d_call: TRBD2
j_call: TRBJ2-1
v_call: TRBV11-3
clone_size: -

cdr3_aa: CASSLKLLADPYEQYF
cdr3_nt: TGTGCCAGCAGCTTGAAGCTACTAGCGGACCCCTACGAGCAGTACTTC
d_call: TRBD2
j_call: TRBJ2-7
v_call: TRBV5-4
clone_size: -

cdr3_aa: CASRDRLNQPQHF
cdr3_nt: TGTGCCAGCAGGGACAGGCTAAATCAGCCCCAGCATTTT
d_call: TRBD1
j_call: TRBJ1-5
v_call: TRBV12-3/TRBV12-4
clone_size: -

cdr3_aa: CASSGLGDSPNYGYTF
cdr3_nt: TGTGCCAGCAGTGGTCTGGGGGACAGCCCTAACTATGGCTACACCTTC
d_call: TRBD1
j_call: TRBJ1-2
v_call: TRBV25-1
clone_size: medium-sized

cdr3_aa: CASSLTETQYF
cdr3_nt: TGTGCCAGCAGCCTAACAGAGACCCAGTACTTC
d_call: -
j_call: TRBJ2-5
v_call: TRBV7-9
clone_size: once

cdr3_aa: CAISRTENTEAFF
cdr3_nt: TGTGCCATCAGTAGGACAGAGAACACTGAAGCTTTCTTT
d_call: -
j_call: TRBJ1-1
v_call: TRBV10-3
clone_size: -

cdr3_aa: CASSLELAVSSYEQYF
cdr3_nt: TGTGCCAGCAGCTTGGAACTAGCGGTAAGCTCCTACGAGCAGTACTTC
d_call: TRBD2
j_call: TRBJ2-7
v_call: TRBV5-4
clone_size: -

cdr3_aa: CASSPGTGGWETQYF
cdr3_nt: TGTGCCAGCTCACCCGGGACAGGGGGCTGGGAGACCCAGTACTTC
d_call: TRBD1
j_call: TRBJ2-5
v_call: TRBV18
clone_size: -

cdr3_aa: CASSAVDRASQPQHF
cdr3_nt: TGTGCCAGCAGTGCCGTTGACAGGGCGAGTCAGCCCCAGCATTTT
d_call: TRBD1
j_call: TRBJ1-5
v_call: TRBV7-2
clone_size: -

cdr3_aa: CASSFSGEQFF
cdr3_nt: TGTGCCAGCAGTTTCTCGGGAGAGCAGTTCTTC
d_call: -
j_call: TRBJ2-1
v_call: TRBV27
clone_size: -

cdr3_aa: CASSRRGEGNQPQHF
cdr3_nt: TGTGCCAGCTCACGGCGGGGGGAAGGCAATCAGCCCCAGCATTTT
d_call: -
j_call: TRBJ1-5
v_call: TRBV18
clone_size: -

cdr3_aa: CASSLDRGGAGTF
cdr3_nt: TGTGCCAGCAGCTTAGACCGGGGGGGTGCAGGCACCTTC
d_call: -
j_call: TRBJ1-2
v_call: TRBV11-2
clone_size: few

cdr3_aa: CATRRTDNTEAFF
cdr3_nt: TGTGCCACCAGACGGACAGACAACACTGAAGCTTTCTTT
d_call: -
j_call: TRBJ1-1
v_call: TRBV24-1
clone_size: -

cdr3_aa: CASSQETGLAAQETQYF
cdr3_nt: TGTGCCAGCAGCCAAGAAACGGGACTAGCGGCCCAAGAGACCCAGTACTTC
d_call: TRBD2
j_call: TRBJ2-5
v_call: TRBV3-1/TRBV3-2
clone_size: -

cdr3_aa: CASSLTYVGGMNTEAFF
cdr3_nt: TGTGCCAGCAGTTTAACTTACGTGGGGGGGATGAACACTGAAGCTTTCTTT
d_call: -
j_call: TRBJ1-1
v_call: TRBV28
clone_size: -

cdr3_aa: CASSLTSGRGVETQYF
cdr3_nt: TGTGCCAGCAGTTTGACTAGCGGGAGGGGGGTGGAGACCCAGTACTTC
d_call: TRBD2
j_call: TRBJ2-5
v_call: TRBV28
clone_size: -

cdr3_aa: CASSLTTGSSYNEQFF
cdr3_nt: TGCGCCAGCAGCCTAACAACAGGGTCCTCCTACAATGAGCAGTTCTTC
d_call: -
j_call: TRBJ2-1
v_call: TRBV5-1
clone_size: -

cdr3_aa: CASRTSGRADTQYF
cdr3_nt: TGTGCCAGTCGGACTAGCGGGAGGGCAGATACGCAGTATTTT
d_call: TRBD2
j_call: TRBJ2-3
v_call: TRBV2
clone_size: -

cdr3_aa: CASSLGGTEIRGEQFF
cdr3_nt: TGTGCCAGCAGCTTAGGCGGGACTGAAATCAGAGGGGAGCAGTTCTTC
d_call: -
j_call: TRBJ2-1
v_call: TRBV7-8
clone_size: -

cdr3_aa: CASSYQGNTEAFF
cdr3_nt: TGTGCCAGCAGTTATCAGGGGAACACTGAAGCTTTCTTT
d_call: -
j_call: TRBJ1-1
v_call: TRBV6-2/TRBV6-3
clone_size: few

cdr3_aa: CASSLTATAYEQYF
cdr3_nt: TGTGCCAGCTCACTAACCGCGACAGCCTACGAGCAGTACTTC
d_call: -
j_call: TRBJ2-7
v_call: TRBV18
clone_size: -

cdr3_aa: CASSGTSFGSYNEQFF
cdr3_nt: TGTGCCAGCAGTGGGACTTCGTTTGGGTCCTACAATGAGCAGTTCTTC
d_call: -
j_call: TRBJ2-1
v_call: TRBV7-3
clone_size: -

cdr3_aa: CASSSREGGRTLFYEQYF
cdr3_nt: TGTGCCAGCAGCTCTCGGGAGGGGGGGCGGACCTTATTCTACGAGCAGTACTTC
d_call: TRBD2
j_call: TRBJ2-7
v_call: TRBV13
clone_size: -